These T cell receptor beta chains were read from a single sample in a study of T cell responses to AZD1222 COVID-19 vaccine. This table comes from immunoSEQ multiplex PCR, and its TCRdb copy is limited to in-frame clones, with some not included. The sample carries more than 150,000 clones, 90% to 95% recorded once. The sequencing used peripheral blood, collected on day 0 of AZD1222 vaccination. Receptors were obtained from an adult in good health. The CDR3 runs from the conserved cysteine through the conserved F or W. A D gene is named only where the DNA matches it firmly. Clone size is stated in some rows and not others, as once, few, many or a class when expanded.

j_call: TRBJ1-2
clone_size: .
d_call: TRBD1
v_call: TRBV7-9
cdr3_aa: CASRKGGQEGYTF
cdr3_nt: TGTGCCAGCAGGAAAGGGGGCCAAGAAGGCTACACCTTC

j_call: TRBJ2-7
clone_size: .
d_call: TRBD2
v_call: TRBV7-9
cdr3_aa: CASSLGTSGRENF
cdr3_nt: TGTGCCAGCAGCCTCGGGACTAGCGGGAGGGAGAACTTC

j_call: TRBJ1-1
clone_size: .
d_call: TRBD1
v_call: TRBV5-4
cdr3_aa: CASSSQGAYGTEAFF
cdr3_nt: TGTGCCAGCAGCTCCCAGGGGGCTTACGGCACTGAAGCTTTCTTT

j_call: TRBJ2-7
clone_size: .
d_call: .
v_call: TRBV28
cdr3_aa: CASSSTGKGGEQYF
cdr3_nt: TGTGCCAGCAGTTCGACCGGGAAAGGGGGCGAGCAGTACTTC

j_call: TRBJ2-1
clone_size: .
d_call: TRBD1
v_call: TRBV9
cdr3_aa: CAPAGQDSSYNEQFF
cdr3_nt: TGTGCCCCCGCAGGACAGGATAGCTCCTACAATGAGCAGTTCTTC

j_call: TRBJ2-6
clone_size: .
d_call: TRBD2
v_call: TRBV19
cdr3_aa: CASSTGLAGGSSGANVLTF
cdr3_nt: TGTGCCAGTAGTACCGGACTAGCGGGAGGGAGCTCTGGGGCCAACGTCCTGACTTTC

j_call: TRBJ1-5
clone_size: .
d_call: .
v_call: TRBV7-8
cdr3_aa: CASSSNRDGSSFMVVPQHF
cdr3_nt: TGTGCCAGCAGCTCCAACCGGGACGGATCTTCATTCATGGTTGTGCCCCAGCATTTT

j_call: TRBJ1-2
clone_size: .
d_call: .
v_call: TRBV30
cdr3_aa: CAGDIGTYGYTF
cdr3_nt: TGTGCCGGGGATATAGGGACCTATGGCTACACCTTC

j_call: TRBJ2-7
clone_size: .
d_call: .
v_call: TRBV3-1/TRBV3-2
cdr3_aa: CASSQERELYEQYF
cdr3_nt: TGTGCCAGCAGCCAAGAACGGGAACTCTACGAGCAGTACTTC

j_call: TRBJ1-6
clone_size: .
d_call: .
v_call: TRBV6-2/TRBV6-3
cdr3_aa: CASSSRQGFAPLHF
cdr3_nt: TGTGCCAGCAGTTCGAGGCAGGGATTTGCACCCCTCCACTTT

j_call: TRBJ1-3
clone_size: .
d_call: TRBD1
v_call: TRBV29-1
cdr3_aa: CSVELQGIGNTIYF
cdr3_nt: TGCAGCGTTGAATTACAGGGGATCGGAAACACCATATATTTT

j_call: TRBJ2-4
clone_size: .
d_call: .
v_call: TRBV28
cdr3_aa: CASSLIGATNKNIQYF
cdr3_nt: TGTGCCAGCAGTTTAATAGGGGCCACTAACAAAAACATTCAGTACTTC

j_call: TRBJ2-4
clone_size: .
d_call: TRBD1
v_call: TRBV10-3
cdr3_aa: CAISESRQGRSKNIQYF
cdr3_nt: TGTGCCATCAGTGAGTCACGACAGGGGAGATCCAAAAACATTCAGTACTTC

j_call: TRBJ1-5
clone_size: .
d_call: TRBD1
v_call: TRBV2
cdr3_aa: CASSATGTGDRQPQHF
cdr3_nt: TGTGCCAGCAGTGCAACAGGGACAGGGGATCGTCAGCCCCAGCATTTT

j_call: TRBJ1-2
clone_size: .
d_call: .
v_call: TRBV7-6
cdr3_aa: CASSLGTQGTTGGYTF
cdr3_nt: TGTGCCAGCAGCTTAGGGACCCAGGGTACCACGGGCGGCTACACCTTC

j_call: TRBJ1-4
clone_size: .
d_call: .
v_call: TRBV10-2
cdr3_aa: CASSERVGQTQPEKLFF
cdr3_nt: TGCGCCAGCAGTGAGAGGGTCGGCCAGACCCAGCCCGAAAAACTGTTTTTT

j_call: TRBJ2-7
clone_size: once
d_call: .
v_call: TRBV19
cdr3_aa: CASSIRGSGPYEQYF
cdr3_nt: TGTGCCAGTAGTATTAGGGGGAGTGGGCCCTACGAGCAGTACTTC

j_call: TRBJ2-3
clone_size: .
d_call: .
v_call: TRBV7-9
cdr3_aa: CASSLVGGRGTDTQYF
cdr3_nt: TGTGCCAGCAGCTTAGTCGGGGGTAGGGGCACAGATACGCAGTATTTT

j_call: TRBJ2-7
clone_size: .
d_call: .
v_call: TRBV19
cdr3_aa: CASSTQGRSYEQYF
cdr3_nt: TGTGCCAGTAGTACCCAGGGGCGGTCCTACGAGCAGTACTTC

j_call: TRBJ2-1
clone_size: .
d_call: TRBD2
v_call: TRBV27
cdr3_aa: CASSRPMGLAGRDEQFF
cdr3_nt: TGTGCCAGCAGTCGACCGATGGGACTAGCGGGACGGGATGAGCAGTTCTTC

j_call: TRBJ2-1
clone_size: .
d_call: TRBD2
v_call: TRBV29-1
cdr3_aa: CSVVGTSVNNEQFF
cdr3_nt: TGCAGCGTTGTCGGTACTAGCGTCAACAATGAGCAGTTCTTC

j_call: TRBJ2-1
clone_size: .
d_call: TRBD1
v_call: TRBV29-1
cdr3_aa: CSVEVGQGNSEQFF
cdr3_nt: TGCAGCGTTGAAGTAGGACAGGGGAACAGTGAGCAGTTCTTC

j_call: TRBJ2-3
clone_size: .
d_call: TRBD2
v_call: TRBV7-8
cdr3_aa: CASSSRETSWFSDTQYF
cdr3_nt: TGTGCCAGCAGCTCAAGAGAGACTAGCTGGTTCTCAGATACGCAGTATTTT

j_call: TRBJ1-6
clone_size: .
d_call: .
v_call: TRBV4-1
cdr3_aa: CASSPPPTGFPRSSYNSPLHF
cdr3_nt: TGCGCCAGCAGCCCACCACCCACAGGGTTCCCGCGGAGCTCCTATAATTCACCCCTCCACTTT

j_call: TRBJ1-6
clone_size: .
d_call: .
v_call: TRBV28
cdr3_aa: CASSFGTSYNSPLHF
cdr3_nt: TGTGCCAGCAGTTTTGGGACATCTTATAATTCACCCCTCCACTTT

j_call: TRBJ2-1
clone_size: .
d_call: TRBD2
v_call: TRBV6-5
cdr3_aa: CASSLGLAGGREQFF
cdr3_nt: TGTGCCAGCAGCCTGGGACTAGCGGGGGGACGGGAGCAGTTCTTC

j_call: TRBJ2-3
clone_size: .
d_call: TRBD2
v_call: TRBV30
cdr3_aa: CAWNTLAGGTDTQYF
cdr3_nt: TGTGCCTGGAATACCCTAGCGGGAGGCACAGATACGCAGTATTTT

j_call: TRBJ2-7
clone_size: .
d_call: .
v_call: TRBV30
cdr3_aa: CAWSVSQGGDEQYF
cdr3_nt: TGTGCCTGGAGTGTAAGCCAGGGGGGCGACGAGCAGTACTTC